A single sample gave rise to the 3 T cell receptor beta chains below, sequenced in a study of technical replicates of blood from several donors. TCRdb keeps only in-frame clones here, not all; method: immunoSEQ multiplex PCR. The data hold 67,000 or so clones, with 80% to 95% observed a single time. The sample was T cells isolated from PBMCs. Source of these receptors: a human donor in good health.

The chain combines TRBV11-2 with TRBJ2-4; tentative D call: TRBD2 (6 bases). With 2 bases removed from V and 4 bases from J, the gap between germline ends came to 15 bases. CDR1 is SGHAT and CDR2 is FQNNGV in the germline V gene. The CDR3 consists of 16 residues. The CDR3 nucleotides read TGTGCCAGCAGCTTAACCCCCCTAGCGTATAAAAACATTCAGTACTTC. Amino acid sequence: CASSLTPLAYKNIQYF.

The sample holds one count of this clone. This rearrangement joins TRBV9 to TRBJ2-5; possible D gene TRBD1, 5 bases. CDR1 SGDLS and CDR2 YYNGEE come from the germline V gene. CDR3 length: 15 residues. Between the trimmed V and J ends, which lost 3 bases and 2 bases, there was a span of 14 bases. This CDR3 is CASSEGHIPQETQYF. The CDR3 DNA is TGTGCCAGCAGCGAAGGACATATACCACAAGAGACCCAGTACTTC.

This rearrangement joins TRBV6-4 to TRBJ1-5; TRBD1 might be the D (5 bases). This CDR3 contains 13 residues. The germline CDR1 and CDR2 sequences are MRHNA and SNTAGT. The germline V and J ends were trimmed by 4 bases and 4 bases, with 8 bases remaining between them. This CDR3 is CASSGGENQPQHF. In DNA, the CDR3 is TGTGCCAGCAGTGGGGGGGAAAATCAGCCCCAGCATTTT.